The TCR beta chain described here comes from a study of T cell repertoires in cytomegalovirus infection. TCRdb reprocessed the reads via MiXCR and lists one record per CDR3 protein. The sample holds roughly 570,000 distinct CDR3 sequences, about 40% seen once. Germline-derived CDR1 and CDR2 are SGHVS and FQNEAQ. Trimming took 7 bases from V and 2 from J, leaving 12 bases between them. The CDR3 contains 14 residues. As to this clonotype: Its target is unknown.

The source is a human donor in good health (CMV status not recorded). Some clones in this sample may be carry-over from other donors' samples. The material was cultured PBMCs, obtained from culture after CMV antigen stimulation. The chain recombines TRBV7-8 with TRBJ1-5, with D uncertain. The CDR3: CASNYVAGNQPQHF. As DNA, the CDR3 is TGTGCCAGCAACTACGTGGCGGGCAATCAGCCCCAGCATTTT.